This T cell receptor beta chain originates from a study of neurological immune-mediated disorders. This clonotype was recorded at least ten times. As yet, its antigen is unknown. Findings and caveats of the study: Expansion of TCR clones was greatest in HTLV-1-associated myelopathy and smallest in multiple sclerosis, where it fell below that of healthy controls.

The making of cDNA relied on 5'RACE with 10-nucleotide random UMIs. Each CDR3 protein is one row after TCRdb ran MiXCR on the 5' RACE reads. The sample consists of under 90,000 distinct CDR3 sequences, 9.5% to 13% of them appearing once. Time point indicated: longitudinal time-point 1 (baseline). In Maryland, USA, blood bank volunteers were the healthy controls. 2 million PBMCs stored at -80 C were the source of the unsorted libraries. This sequence was found in a man aged 30 to 45 in good health. The sequenced sample was PBMCs.

The CDR3 nucleotides read TGTGCCAGCAAACACCGGGACAGGGGATTTCGTGTCATGCCAGATACGCAGTATTTT. It specifies CASKHRDRGFRVMPDTQYF. V gene TRBV12-3 or TRBV12-4 combines with J gene TRBJ2-3; TRBD1 aligns across 10 bases. Trimming removed 7 bases from V and 4 bases from J; junction bases left unmatched: 20. CDR3 length: 19 amino acids.